This T cell receptor (beta chain) was captured in a study of cytotoxic CD8 clonotypes in ibrutinib-treated CLL. The data were produced by immunoSEQ multiplex PCR, yet TCRdb's version contains in-frame clones alone and is incomplete. Of more than 200,000 clones in the sample, 70% were seen once. There are 14 residues in the CDR3. Trimming pared 6 bases from V and 4 bases from J, leaving 15 bases between. Germline loops: CDR1 MNHNY, CDR2 SVGAGI (reference sequence). The material was PBMCs, obtained after 24 months of ibrutinib treatment. This clonotype was obtained from a human donor with chronic lymphocytic leukemia. The chain carries TRBV6-6 and TRBJ2-5; D ambiguous. The CDR3 protein is CASRGYREGETQYF. CDR3 DNA sequence: TGTGCCAGCAGAGGATATAGGGAAGGAGAGACCCAGTACTTC.